The 26 T cell receptor beta chains below come from one sample, sequenced in a study of blood T cell repertoires in COVID-19. TCRdb keeps only in-frame clones here, not all; method: immunoSEQ multiplex PCR. The sample has roughly 110,000 clones; around 92% are singletons. The specimen sequenced was peripheral blood. The receptors shown here come from a man aged 35 to 55 with active or convalescent COVID-19.

The table lists this clone with a count of one. The chain couples TRBV5-1 to TRBJ1-3; D not certain. The CDR3 sequence is 16 residues long. Trimming left V 0 bases short and J 0 bases short, with 10 bases between. Germline V lookup: CDR1 SGHRS, CDR2 YFSETQ. DNA for the CDR3: TGCGCCAGCAGCTTGGGGGCGACGATCTCTGGAAACACCATATATTTT. Its translation is CASSLGATISGNTIYF.

The V gene is TRBV7-9, the J gene TRBJ1-1; TRBD1 aligns across 8 bases. The CDR3 consists of 14 residues. Germline lookup yields CDR1 SEHNR and CDR2 FQNEAQ (reference sequence). V was clipped by 4 bases and J by 7 bases; unmatched bases: 8. Here the CDR3 reads CASSSEVTGVEAFF. The CDR3 DNA reads TGTGCCAGCAGCTCAGAGGTGACAGGGGTTGAAGCTTTCTTT.

The chain recombines TRBV27 with TRBJ1-2; 7 nucleotides align to TRBD1. CDR1 and CDR2 from the germline V gene are MNHEY and SMNVEV (reference sequence). V trimming: 5 bases; J trimming: 6 bases; junction bases outside the gene matches: 9. The CDR3 runs to 14 residues. In nucleotides, the CDR3 is TGTGCCAGCAGTCGGTGGGGACAGTCGGATGGCTACACCTTC. It codes for CASSRWGQSDGYTF.

The chain is built from TRBV29-1 and TRBJ2-7; TRBD1 might be the D (5 bases). Germline V gene sequence: CDR1 SQVTM, CDR2 ANQGSEA. V was cut by 5 bases and J by 3 bases, with 17 bases left in between. The CDR3 length is 14 residues. This CDR3 reads CSVRVPGAVYEQYF. The CDR3, as DNA: TGCAGCGTTAGGGTCCCTGGGGCTGTCTACGAGCAGTACTTC.

This chain uses TRBV2 with TRBJ2-7; TRBD1 matches at 8 bases. The ends lost 8 bases at V and 1 base at J; junction bases unmatched: 13. CDR1 SNHLY and CDR2 FYNNEI come from the germline V gene. The CDR3 length is 16 residues. CDR3 protein: CASGAPTDRASYEQYF. CDR3 nucleotide sequence: TGTGCCAGCGGGGCCCCTACGGACAGGGCGTCCTACGAGCAGTACTTC.

This chain uses TRBV28 with TRBJ2-5; D gene ambiguous. This CDR3 has 13 residues. V lost 3 bases and J lost 2, with 7 bases in between. Germline loops: CDR1 MDHEN, CDR2 SYDVKM. The CDR3 bases are TGTGCCAGCAGTTTTGTCGGGCAAGAGACCCAGTACTTC. Translated: CASSFVGQETQYF.

J is TRBJ1-5 and V is TRBV19; TRBD1 matches at 7 bases. Germline V lookup: CDR1 LNHDA, CDR2 SQIVND (reference sequence). The CDR3 runs 15 residues. Trimming removed 4 bases from V and 3 bases from J; junction bases left unmatched: 6. The CDR3 here is CASSTTGVNNQPQHF. The CDR3 coding sequence is TGTGCCAGTAGTACAACAGGGGTAAACAATCAGCCCCAGCATTTT. Full variable domain (missing parts from reference TRBV19 and TRBJ1-5): DGGITQSPKYLFRKEGQNVTLSCEQNLNHDAMYWYRQDPGQGLRLIYYSQIVNDFQKGDIAEGYSVSREKKESFPLTVTSAQKNPTAFYLCASSTTGVNNQPQHFGDGTRLSIL.

This clone was seen just once. The rearrangement uses TRBV19 and TRBJ1-2, with TRBD1 matching 8 bases. The germline V gene has CDR1 LNHDA and CDR2 SQIVND (reference sequence). The CDR3 length is 15 residues. Germline trimming cut 5 bases from V and 8 bases from J; bases unmatched to any gene: 13. CDR3 residues: CASSGFDRGGEGYTF. CDR3 bases: TGTGCCAGTAGTGGTTTCGACAGGGGAGGAGAGGGCTACACCTTC. The full variable domain, with the rest looked up from reference TRBV19 and TRBJ1-2, is DGGITQSPKYLFRKEGQNVTLSCEQNLNHDAMYWYRQDPGQGLRLIYYSQIVNDFQKGDIAEGYSVSREKKESFPLTVTSAQKNPTAFYLCASSGFDRGGEGYTFGSGTRLTVV.

This rearrangement joins TRBV7-4 to TRBJ2-7; 8 bases fit TRBD2. The V gene's germline CDR1 is SGHVT and CDR2 SQSDAQ. The CDR3 runs 18 residues. V shed 3 bases, J shed 2 bases, and the junction held 15 bases outside the gene matches. CDR3 nucleotide sequence: TGTGCCAGCAGCTTGGCCCCCCAGGAGCGGGGGCTTCCCTACGAGCAGTACTTC. Its translation is CASSLAPQERGLPYEQYF.

The chain is built from TRBV30 and TRBJ2-7; 7 positions agree with TRBD1. This CDR3 is 12 amino acids long. After removal of 8 bases from V and 2 bases from J, the junction contained 6 bases not matched to a gene. CDR1 is GTSNPN and CDR2 is SVGIG in the germline V gene (reference sequence). The CDR3 DNA follows: TGTGCCGGCAGGGACAGAGCCTACGAGCAGTACTTC. Translation: CAGRDRAYEQYF.

The J gene is TRBJ2-3, the V gene TRBV27, with D unresolved. CDR3 size: 10 residues. V was pared by 9 bases and J by 8 bases, with 9 bases between. Per the germline V gene, CDR1 is MNHEY and CDR2 is SMNVEV (reference sequence). CDR3 protein: CASPPGTQYF. The CDR3 DNA reads TGTGCCAGTCCGCCGGGTACGCAGTATTTT.

This chain connects TRBV19 to TRBJ2-3; 9 positions agree with TRBD1. The length of the CDR3 is 14 residues. CDR1 is LNHDA and CDR2 is SQIVND in the germline V gene (reference sequence). V lost 4 bases, J lost 5 bases, and 4 bases stayed unmatched. The CDR3 region is CASSRGTGLDTQYF. CDR3 coding DNA: TGTGCCAGTAGTAGAGGGACAGGGTTAGATACGCAGTATTTT.

The rearrangement links TRBV7-2 to TRBJ1-4; tentatively, D is TRBD1 (5 bases). The germline V gene encodes CDR1 SGHTA and CDR2 FQGNSA. Trimming pared 5 bases from V and 8 bases from J, leaving 18 bases between. The CDR3 sequence is 15 residues long. The CDR3 is CASSPLGGGWEKLFF. In DNA, the CDR3 is TGTGCCAGCAGCCCCCTTGGCGGGGGTTGGGAAAAACTGTTTTTT.

This clone was observed a few times. The gene calls are TRBV3-1 (or the pseudogene TRBV3-2) and TRBJ1-1; D uncertain. The CDR3 extends over 12 amino acids. CDR1 is LGHDT, CDR2 YNNKEL, per germline (reference sequence). The germline V and J ends were trimmed by 2 bases and 5 bases, with 6 bases remaining between them. The CDR3 loop is CASSQQRTEAFF. The CDR3 DNA is TGTGCCAGCAGCCAACAGAGGACTGAAGCTTTCTTT.

This chain connects TRBV24-1 to TRBJ2-7; tentatively, D is TRBD1 (7 bases). V lost 3 bases, J lost 3 bases, and 20 bases lay in between. Germline CDR1 KGHDR, CDR2 SFDVKD. There are 17 residues in the CDR3. CDR3 nucleotides: TGTGCCACCAGTGATCCCACCGTAGCAGGGGGGTTCTACGAGCAGTACTTC. Protein product: CATSDPTVAGGFYEQYF.

CDR3 sequence (DNA): TGTGCCAGCAGTGACTCTTCTGGGGGGACAGATACGCAGTATTTT. Its translation is CASSDSSGGTDTQYF. J is TRBJ2-3 and V is TRBV6-4, with D possibly TRBD2 on 6 matching bases. The germline V gene encodes CDR1 MRHNA and CDR2 SNTAGT. The ends were cut back, 0 bases at V and 3 bases at J, with 10 bases in the middle. The CDR3 covers 15 residues.

The V call is TRBV19, the J call TRBJ1-3, with D unclear. Germline V lookup: CDR1 LNHDA, CDR2 SQIVND (reference sequence). V was clipped by 3 bases and J by 0 bases, with 6 bases between them. This CDR3 comprises 14 residues. In nucleotides, the CDR3 is TGTGCCAGTAGTATCCGGGGCTCTGGAAACACCATATATTTT. This codes for CASSIRGSGNTIYF.

This chain joins TRBV19 and TRBJ1-1; possible D gene TRBD1, 5 bases. The CDR3 is 13 amino acids. Germline CDR1 LNHDA, CDR2 SQIVND (reference sequence). The V end was cut by 7 bases, the J end by 0 bases, with 9 bases between. CDR3 residues: CASIGAMNTEAFF. CDR3 DNA: TGTGCCAGTATAGGGGCCATGAACACTGAAGCTTTCTTT.

The chain employs TRBV3-1 (or the pseudogene TRBV3-2) and TRBJ1-5, with D maybe TRBD1 (6 bases). V was pared by 4 bases and J by 3 bases, with 10 bases between. CDR3 length: 14 amino acids. The germline V gene encodes CDR1 LGHDT and CDR2 YNNKEL (reference sequence). CDR3 DNA sequence: TGTGCCAGCAGCCCCGGGACACCCAATCAGCCCCAGCATTTT. This translates into CASSPGTPNQPQHF.

This rearrangement joins TRBV2 to TRBJ1-5, with 8 bases aligning to TRBD1. The CDR3 spans 15 residues. With 3 bases clipped from V and 2 bases from J, the junction kept 3 bases outside the gene matches. Germline loops: CDR1 SNHLY, CDR2 FYNNEI. The CDR3 DNA is TGTGCCAGCAGTGATTCAGGGGGCGGCAATCAGCCCCAGCATTTT. It translates to CASSDSGGGNQPQHF.

This chain uses TRBV5-1 with TRBJ1-2; 9 bases fit TRBD1. The V gene end was trimmed by 0 bases and the J gene end by 2 bases; junction bases not matched to a gene: 8. Germline V CDR1 and CDR2: SGHRS, YFSETQ. The CDR3 contains 17 residues. The CDR3 loop is CASSLEPRDRVNYGYTF. The DNA for the CDR3 is TGCGCCAGCAGCTTGGAGCCCCGGGACAGGGTGAACTATGGCTACACCTTC. Combining the CDR3 with reference TRBV5-1 and TRBJ1-2 gives the whole variable domain KAGVTQTPRYLIKTRGQQVTLSCSPISGHRSVSWYQQTPGQGLQFLFEYFSETQRNKGNFPGRFSGRQFSNSRSEMNVSTLELGDSALYLCASSLEPRDRVNYGYTFGSGTRLTVV.

V gene TRBV4-1 combines with J gene TRBJ2-2, with D perhaps TRBD2 (6 bases). Between the trimmed V and J ends, which lost 4 bases and 8 bases, there was a span of 20 bases. This CDR3 comprises 16 residues. Germline V gene sequence: CDR1 MGHRA, CDR2 YSYEKL. CDR3 protein: CASSLPGLGVTGELFF. DNA of the CDR3: TGCGCCAGCAGCCTACCGGGACTGGGAGTTACGGGGGAGCTGTTTTTT.

The chain has TRBV5-6 and TRBJ1-5, with D possibly being TRBD1 (6 bases). Germline lookup yields CDR1 SGHDT and CDR2 YYEEEE. V lost 5 bases and J lost 4, with 16 bases in between. The CDR3 extends over 15 amino acids. The CDR3 sequence: CASRLQGSGNQPQHF. The CDR3 region has the DNA TGTGCCAGCAGGTTACAGGGTTCGGGGAATCAGCCCCAGCATTTT.

The CDR3 DNA is TGTGCCTGGACTCGGGGACTAGCGGGAGGTGTCGGGGAGCTGTTTTTT. It is translated as CAWTRGLAGGVGELFF. The chain is built from TRBV30 and TRBJ2-2; 15 bases are a match to TRBD2. J gave up 7 bases and V 4 bases, and 7 bases lay outside the gene matches. Looked up from germline, CDR1 is GTSNPN and CDR2 is SVGIG (reference sequence). This CDR3 has 16 residues.

This chain joins TRBV18 and TRBJ2-5; the D gene is possibly TRBD2 (6 bases). Germline assignment: CDR1 KGHSH and CDR2 LQKENI. Deletions cut 3 bases from V and 3 bases from J, with 14 bases between. This CDR3 region has 15 residues. DNA of the CDR3: TGTGCCAGCTCACCCCCCGGGAGCCCAGAAGAGACCCAGTACTTC. It translates to CASSPPGSPEETQYF. Using reference TRBV18 and TRBJ2-5 for the parts outside the CDR3, the full variable domain is NAGVMQNPRHLVRRRGQEARLRCSPMKGHSHVYWYRQLPEEGLKFMVYLQKENIIDESGMPKERFSAEFPKEGPSILRIQQVVRGDSAAYFCASSPPGSPEETQYFGPGTRLLVL.

The table lists this clone with a few counts. The chain links TRBV19 to TRBJ1-1; TRBD1 aligns across 7 bases. The germline V gene has CDR1 LNHDA and CDR2 SQIVND (reference sequence). The CDR3 covers 13 residues. V trimming: 6 bases; J trimming: 8 bases; junction bases outside the gene matches: 9. The chain's CDR3 is CASSRDRKLEAFF. The CDR3, as DNA: TGTGCCAGTAGCCGGGACAGAAAGCTCGAAGCTTTCTTT.